This T cell receptor beta chain appears in the sequencing data of a study of shared clonotypes between healthy human individuals. The germline V and J ends were trimmed by 4 bases and 8 bases, with 15 bases remaining between them. The CDR3 consists of 13 residues. Germline values: CDR1 SGHRS, CDR2 YFSETQ. Profiled with immunoSEQ multiplex PCR; TCRdb holds only in-frame clones, not every one. Here the sample spans roughly 2.5 million clones, just over 90% being singletons. The TCR sequence derives from a man younger than 30 in good health. Sequencing input: naive CD4+ T cells sorted from blood. Documented subset: CD45RA+ positively selected. The V call is TRBV5-1, the J call TRBJ1-2; tentatively, D is TRBD1 (5 bases). The CDR3 spells CASSRDFGRGYTF. The CDR3, as DNA: TGCGCCAGCAGCCGGGACTTCGGGAGGGGCTACACCTTC.